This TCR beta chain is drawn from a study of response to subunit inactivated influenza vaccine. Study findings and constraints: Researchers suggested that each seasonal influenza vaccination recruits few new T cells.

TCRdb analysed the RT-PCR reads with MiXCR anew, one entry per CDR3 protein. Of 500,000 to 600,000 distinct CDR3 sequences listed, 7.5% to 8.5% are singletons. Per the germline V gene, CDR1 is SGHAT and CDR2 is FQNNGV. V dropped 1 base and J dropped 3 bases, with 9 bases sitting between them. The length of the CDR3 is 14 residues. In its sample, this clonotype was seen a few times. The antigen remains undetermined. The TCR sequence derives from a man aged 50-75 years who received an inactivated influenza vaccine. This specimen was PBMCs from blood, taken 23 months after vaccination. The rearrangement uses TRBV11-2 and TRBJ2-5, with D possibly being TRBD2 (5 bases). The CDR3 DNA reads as TGTGCCAGCAGCTTAGGAGGGCACGAAGAGACCCAGTACTTC. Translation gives CASSLGGHEETQYF. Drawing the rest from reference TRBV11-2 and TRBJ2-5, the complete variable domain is EAGVAQSPRYKIIEKRQSVAFWCNPISGHATLYWYQQILGQGPKLLIQFQNNGVVDDSQLPKDRFSAERLKGVDSTLKIQPAKLEDSAVYLCASSLGGHEETQYFGPGTRLLVL.